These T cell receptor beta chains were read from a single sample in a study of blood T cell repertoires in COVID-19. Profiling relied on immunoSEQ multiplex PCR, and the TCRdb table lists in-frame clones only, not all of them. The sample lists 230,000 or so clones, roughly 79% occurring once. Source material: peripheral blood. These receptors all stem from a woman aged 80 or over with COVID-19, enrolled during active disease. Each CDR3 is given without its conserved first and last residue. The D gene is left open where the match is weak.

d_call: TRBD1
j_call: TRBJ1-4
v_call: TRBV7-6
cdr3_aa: ASSPRGASNEKLF

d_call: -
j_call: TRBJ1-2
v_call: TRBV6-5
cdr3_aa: ASTGTSSYGYT

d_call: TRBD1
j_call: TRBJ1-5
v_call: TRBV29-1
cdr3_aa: SAGTENQPQH

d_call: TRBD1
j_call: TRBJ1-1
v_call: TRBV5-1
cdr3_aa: ASSVTGVVDTEAF

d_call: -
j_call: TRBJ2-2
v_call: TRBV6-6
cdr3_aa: ASKPNTGELF

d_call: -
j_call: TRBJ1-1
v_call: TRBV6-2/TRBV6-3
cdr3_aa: ASSYDRHTEAF

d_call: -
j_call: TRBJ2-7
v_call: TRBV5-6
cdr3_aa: ASSFRPDSEQY

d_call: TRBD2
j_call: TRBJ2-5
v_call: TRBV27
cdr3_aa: ASSLWSRAGETQY

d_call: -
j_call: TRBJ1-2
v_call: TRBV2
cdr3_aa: ASSESQAGYT

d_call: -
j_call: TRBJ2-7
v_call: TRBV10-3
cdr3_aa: AISESADEQY

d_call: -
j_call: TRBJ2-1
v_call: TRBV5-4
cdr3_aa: ASSLLSISEQF

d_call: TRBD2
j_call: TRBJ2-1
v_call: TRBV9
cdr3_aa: ASSVDPSGNNEQF

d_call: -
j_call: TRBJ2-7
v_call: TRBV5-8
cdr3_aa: ASSLARDTLSYEQY

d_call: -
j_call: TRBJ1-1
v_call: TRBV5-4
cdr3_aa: ASSFRDLNTEAF

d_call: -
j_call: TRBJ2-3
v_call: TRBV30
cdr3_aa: ASQGGTDTQY

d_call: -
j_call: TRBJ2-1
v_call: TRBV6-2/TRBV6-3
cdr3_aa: ASSFPTMKQF

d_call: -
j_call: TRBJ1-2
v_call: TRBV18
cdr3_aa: ASSPYEGTHGYT

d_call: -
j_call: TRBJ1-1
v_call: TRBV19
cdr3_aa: ASSGAGVHTEAF

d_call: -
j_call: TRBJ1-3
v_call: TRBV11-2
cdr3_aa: ASSSQFAAGNTIY

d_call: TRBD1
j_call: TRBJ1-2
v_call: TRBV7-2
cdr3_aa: ASSSRDRGYGYT

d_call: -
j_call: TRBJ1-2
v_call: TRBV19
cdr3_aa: ASSMRNGYT

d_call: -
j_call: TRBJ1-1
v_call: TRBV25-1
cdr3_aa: ASSEIGRGLANTEAF

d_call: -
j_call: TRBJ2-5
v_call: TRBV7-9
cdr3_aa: ASSPGSETQY